The 2 T cell receptor beta chains presented below share a single source sample, sequenced in a study of response to subunit inactivated influenza vaccine (dated by TCRdb to about 2018). Library preparation used RT-PCR. Reads for this sample came from an Illumina HiSeq 2500. TCRdb reprocessed the public reads (quality trimming at Q25 with fastp, clone calling with MiXCR) and kept in-frame beta chains. Rows matching on CDR3 protein sequence are summarized as one entry with the most common DNA and genes. The sample table contains under 950,000 distinct CDR3 sequences; only one count was recorded for 21% of them. In total, the top ten clones hold 10% to 13% of the sample. Specimen: PBMCs from blood, collected approximately 5 days after vaccination. Receptor source: a man aged 45-65 years who received an inactivated influenza vaccine. Donor details come from another sample of the same person, matched by shared clones.

V gene TRBV5-1 combines with J gene TRBJ1-2; D possibly corresponds to TRBD1 (5 bases). The CDR3 is 14 amino acids. V was clipped by 0 bases and J by 4 bases, with 10 bases between them. Germline assignment: CDR1 SGHRS and CDR2 YFSETQ. CDR3 sequence reads: CASSLDNGAYGYTF. The CDR3 nucleotides are TGCGCCAGCAGCTTGGACAACGGGGCCTATGGCTACACCTTC.

The V call is TRBV4-2, the J call TRBJ1-2; D remains ambiguous. V was pared by 4 bases and J by 5 bases, with 11 bases between. Germline assignment: CDR1 LGHNA and CDR2 YNFKEQ. The CDR3 sequence is 13 residues long. CDR3: CASSPGRKYGYTF. CDR3 sequence (DNA): TGTGCCAGCAGCCCCGGACGGAAATATGGCTACACCTTC.